Detailed here is one TCR beta chain. Its cognate antigen is unknown. This sample stems from a study of T cell responses to AZD1222 COVID-19 vaccine. The CDR3 has 14 amino acids. Trimming removed 6 bases from V and 2 bases from J; junction bases left unmatched: 6. Germline values: CDR1 SNHLY, CDR2 FYNNEI. Researchers grouped second doses given at about 4 or about 12 weeks into one pool. Overall study findings and caveats: It was only after the peak T cell response that any repertoires were sampled. Clonal diversity was possibly underestimated; the donors were predominantly white British and more often female.

Here immunoSEQ multiplex PCR was the method, and the copy in TCRdb shows in-frame clones only, minus some. The table lists 120,000 to 150,000 clones, approximately 90% of them singletons. The J gene is TRBJ1-1, the V gene TRBV2, with TRBD1 identical over 7 bases. The sample here was peripheral blood, taken 28 days after the second AZD1222 dose. The origin of this receptor is an adult who received the AZD1222 COVID-19 vaccine. CDR3 bases: TGTGCCAGCAGGGTGGGACAGAGAAACACTGAAGCTTTCTTT. Its translation is CASRVGQRNTEAFF.